This note documents a single T cell receptor beta chain sequence. The antigen remains unidentified. This sample was included in a study of lymphopenia after photon versus proton radiotherapy. Findings of the study overall: Oligoclonal CD8+ Temra expansion after nadir drove photon patients' diversity drop. Proton therapy kept repertoires fairly stable, unlike photons, which gained effector/memory cells. Post-nadir TCR diversity decline inversely tracked overall survival among those who died.

Repertoires were generated with immunoSEQ multiplex PCR, while TCRdb's copy carries only in-frame clones and drops some. The top ten clones hold about 4.3% of a sample with 150,000 to 200,000 clones, roughly nine tenths of them seen once. Trimming cost V 5 bases and J 2 bases; bases outside gene matches: 2. CDR1 and CDR2 from the germline V gene are MDHEN and SYDVKM. This CDR3 has 14 amino acids. The chain uses TRBV28 and TRBJ2-7; 11 bases align to TRBD2. The sample here was peripheral blood, taken from a patient treated with photon-based radiotherapy. This sequence originates from a man aged 45-65 years with gastric cancer. CDR3 nucleotides: TGTGCCAGCAGTCCGGGACTAGCGGCCTACGAGCAGTACTTC. It is translated as CASSPGLAAYEQYF. The full variable domain, rest sourced from reference TRBV28 and TRBJ2-7, is DVKVTQSSRYLVKRTGEKVFLECVQDMDHENMFWYRQDPGLGLRLIYFSYDVKMKEKGDIPEGYSVSREKKERFSLILESASTNQTSMYLCASSPGLAAYEQYFGPGTRLTVT.